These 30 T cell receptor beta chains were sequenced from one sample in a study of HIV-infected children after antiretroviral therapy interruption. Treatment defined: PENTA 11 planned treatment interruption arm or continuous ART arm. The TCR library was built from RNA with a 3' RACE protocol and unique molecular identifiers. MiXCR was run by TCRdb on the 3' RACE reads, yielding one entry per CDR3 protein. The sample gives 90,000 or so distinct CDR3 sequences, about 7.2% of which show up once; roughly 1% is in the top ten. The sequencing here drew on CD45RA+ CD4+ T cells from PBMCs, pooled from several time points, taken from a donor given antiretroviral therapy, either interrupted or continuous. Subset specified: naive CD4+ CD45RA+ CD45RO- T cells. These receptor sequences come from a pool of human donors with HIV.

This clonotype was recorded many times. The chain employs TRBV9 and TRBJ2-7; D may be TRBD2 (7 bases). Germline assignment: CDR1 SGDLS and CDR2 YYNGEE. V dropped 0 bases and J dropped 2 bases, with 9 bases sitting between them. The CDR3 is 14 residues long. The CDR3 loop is CASSVGEGAYEQYF. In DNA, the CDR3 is TGTGCCAGCAGCGTAGGGGAGGGGGCCTACGAGCAGTACTTC.

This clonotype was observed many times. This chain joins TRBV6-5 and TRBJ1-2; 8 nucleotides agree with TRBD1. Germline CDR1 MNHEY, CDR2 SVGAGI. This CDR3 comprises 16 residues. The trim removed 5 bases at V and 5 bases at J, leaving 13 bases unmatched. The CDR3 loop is CASSLRGTGSYYGYTF. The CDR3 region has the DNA TGTGCCAGCAGTCTACGCGGGACAGGATCTTATTATGGCTACACCTTC.

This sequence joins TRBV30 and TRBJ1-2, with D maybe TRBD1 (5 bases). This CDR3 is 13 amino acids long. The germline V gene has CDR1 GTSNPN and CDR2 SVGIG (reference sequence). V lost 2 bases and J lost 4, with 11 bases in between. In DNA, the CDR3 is TGTGCCTGGAGTCGGGGGGAGAGCTATGGCTACACCTTC. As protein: CAWSRGESYGYTF.

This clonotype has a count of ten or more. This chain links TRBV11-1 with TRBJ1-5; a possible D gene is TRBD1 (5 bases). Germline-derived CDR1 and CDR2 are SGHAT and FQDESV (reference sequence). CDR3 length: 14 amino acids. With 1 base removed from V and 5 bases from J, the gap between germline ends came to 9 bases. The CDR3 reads CASSLGLGDQPQHF. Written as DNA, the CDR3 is TGTGCCAGCAGCTTAGGGCTGGGGGATCAGCCCCAGCATTTT.

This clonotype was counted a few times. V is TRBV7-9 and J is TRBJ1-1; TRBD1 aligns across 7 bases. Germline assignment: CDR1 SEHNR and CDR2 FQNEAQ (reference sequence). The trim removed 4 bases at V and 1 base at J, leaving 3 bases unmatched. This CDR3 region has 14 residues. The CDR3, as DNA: TGTGCCAGCAGCTCTAACAGGGGGAACACTGAAGCTTTCTTT. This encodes CASSSNRGNTEAFF.

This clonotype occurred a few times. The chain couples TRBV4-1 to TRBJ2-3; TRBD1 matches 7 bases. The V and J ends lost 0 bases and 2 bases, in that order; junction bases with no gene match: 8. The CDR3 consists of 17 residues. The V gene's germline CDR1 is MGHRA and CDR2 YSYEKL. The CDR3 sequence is CASSQEGDSLHTDTQYF. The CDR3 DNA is TGCGCCAGCAGCCAAGAAGGGGACAGCCTTCACACAGATACGCAGTATTTT.

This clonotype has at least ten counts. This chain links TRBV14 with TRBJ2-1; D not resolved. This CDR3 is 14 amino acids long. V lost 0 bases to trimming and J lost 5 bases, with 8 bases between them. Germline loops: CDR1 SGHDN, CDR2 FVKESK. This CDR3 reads CASSQEFGHNEQFF. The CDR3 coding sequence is TGTGCCAGCAGCCAAGAATTCGGACACAATGAGCAGTTCTTC.

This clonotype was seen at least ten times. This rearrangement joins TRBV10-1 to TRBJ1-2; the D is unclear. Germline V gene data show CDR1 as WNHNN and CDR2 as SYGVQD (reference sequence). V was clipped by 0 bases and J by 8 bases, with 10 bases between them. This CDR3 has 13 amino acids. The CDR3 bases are TGCGCCAGCAGTGAGTCGCACCGGGGAGGCTACACCTTC. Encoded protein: CASSESHRGGYTF.

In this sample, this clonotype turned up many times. CDR3 loop: CASMLDRISYEQYF. The DNA for the CDR3 is TGCGCCAGCATGCTGGACAGGATCTCCTACGAGCAGTACTTC. The chain employs TRBV5-1 and TRBJ2-7; 7 bases are shared with TRBD1. The germline V gene encodes CDR1 SGHRS and CDR2 YFSETQ. The length of the CDR3 is 14 residues. The V gene end was trimmed by 6 bases and the J gene end by 0 bases; junction bases not matched to a gene: 6.

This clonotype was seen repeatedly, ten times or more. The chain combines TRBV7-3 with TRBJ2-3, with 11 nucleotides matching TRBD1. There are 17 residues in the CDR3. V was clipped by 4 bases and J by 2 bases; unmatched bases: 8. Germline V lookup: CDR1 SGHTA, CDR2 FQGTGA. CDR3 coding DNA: TGTGCCAGCAGCTCCGTTGGGGGACAGGGGGTCACAGATACGCAGTATTTT. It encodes CASSSVGGQGVTDTQYF.

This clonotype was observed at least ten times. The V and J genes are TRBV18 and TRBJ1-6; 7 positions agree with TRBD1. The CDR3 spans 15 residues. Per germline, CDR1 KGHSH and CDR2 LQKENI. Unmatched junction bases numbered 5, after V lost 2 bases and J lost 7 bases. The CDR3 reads CASSPTGTANSPLHF. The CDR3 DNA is TGTGCCAGCTCACCAACCGGGACAGCAAATTCACCCCTCCACTTT.

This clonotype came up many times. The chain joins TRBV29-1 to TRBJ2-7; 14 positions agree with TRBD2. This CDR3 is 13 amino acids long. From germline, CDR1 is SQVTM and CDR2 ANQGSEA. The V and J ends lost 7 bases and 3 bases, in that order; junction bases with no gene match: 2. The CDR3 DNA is TGCAGCGCGGGGACTAGCGGGGGCTACGAGCAGTACTTC. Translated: CSAGTSGGYEQYF.

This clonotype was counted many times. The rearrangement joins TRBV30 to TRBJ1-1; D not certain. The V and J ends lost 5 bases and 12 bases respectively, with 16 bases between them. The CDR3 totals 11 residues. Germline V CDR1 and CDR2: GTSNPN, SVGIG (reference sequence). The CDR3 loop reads CAWDRVSLPFF. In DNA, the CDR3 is TGTGCCTGGGATCGAGTTTCGCTACCTTTCTTT.

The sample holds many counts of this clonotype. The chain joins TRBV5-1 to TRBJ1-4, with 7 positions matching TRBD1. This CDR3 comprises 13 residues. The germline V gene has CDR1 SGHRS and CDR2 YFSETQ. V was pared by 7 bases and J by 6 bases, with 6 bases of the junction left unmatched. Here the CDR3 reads CASAGTEHEKLFF. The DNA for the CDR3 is TGCGCCAGCGCCGGGACAGAGCATGAAAAACTGTTTTTT.

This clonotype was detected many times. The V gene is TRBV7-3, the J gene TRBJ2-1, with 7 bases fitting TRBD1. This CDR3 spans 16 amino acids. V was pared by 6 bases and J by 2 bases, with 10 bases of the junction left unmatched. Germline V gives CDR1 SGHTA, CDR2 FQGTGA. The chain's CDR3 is CASRLQGTDAYNEQFF. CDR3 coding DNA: TGTGCCAGCAGGCTACAGGGGACCGACGCCTACAATGAGCAGTTCTTC.

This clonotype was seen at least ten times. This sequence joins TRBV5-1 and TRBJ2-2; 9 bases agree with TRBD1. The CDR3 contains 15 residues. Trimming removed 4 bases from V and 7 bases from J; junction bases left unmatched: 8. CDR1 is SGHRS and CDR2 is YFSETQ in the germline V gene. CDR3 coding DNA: TGCGCCAGCAGCGCCCGGACAGGGGAAGGCGGGGAGCTGTTTTTT. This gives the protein CASSARTGEGGELFF.

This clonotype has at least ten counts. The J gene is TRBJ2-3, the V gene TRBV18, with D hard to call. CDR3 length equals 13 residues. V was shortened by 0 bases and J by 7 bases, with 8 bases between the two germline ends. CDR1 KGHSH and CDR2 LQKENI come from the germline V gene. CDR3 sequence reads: CASSPPMANTQYF. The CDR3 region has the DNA TGTGCCAGCTCACCACCAATGGCTAATACGCAGTATTTT.

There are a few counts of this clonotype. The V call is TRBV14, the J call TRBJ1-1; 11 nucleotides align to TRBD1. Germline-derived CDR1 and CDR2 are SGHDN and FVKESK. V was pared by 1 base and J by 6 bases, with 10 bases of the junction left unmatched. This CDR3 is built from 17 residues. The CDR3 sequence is CASSQGRYAGQGAEAFF. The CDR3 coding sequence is TGTGCCAGCAGCCAAGGAAGGTACGCGGGACAGGGGGCTGAAGCTTTCTTT.

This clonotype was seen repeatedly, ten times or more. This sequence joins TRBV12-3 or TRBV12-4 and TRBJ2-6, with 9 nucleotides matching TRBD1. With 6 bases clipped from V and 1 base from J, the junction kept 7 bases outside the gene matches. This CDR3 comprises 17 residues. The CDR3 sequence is CASSPGTGRSGANVLTF. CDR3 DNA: TGTGCCAGCAGCCCCGGGACAGGGAGATCTGGGGCCAACGTCCTGACTTTC.

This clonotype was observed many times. The CDR3, as DNA: TGTGCCAGCAGCACACTAGCGGGAGGGTCCACCGGGGAGCTGTTTTTT. It codes for CASSTLAGGSTGELFF. The V call is TRBV7-9, the J call TRBJ2-2, with 13 bases identical to TRBD2. Unmatched junction bases numbered 4, after V lost 5 bases and J lost 4 bases. The CDR3 runs to 16 residues. The V gene's germline CDR1 is SEHNR and CDR2 FQNEAQ (reference sequence).

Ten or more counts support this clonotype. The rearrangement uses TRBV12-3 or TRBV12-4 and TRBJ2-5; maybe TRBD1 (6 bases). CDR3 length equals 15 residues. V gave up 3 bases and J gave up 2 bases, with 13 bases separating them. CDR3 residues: CASSFRRQVQETQYF. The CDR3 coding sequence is TGTGCCAGCAGTTTTCGCCGACAGGTACAAGAGACCCAGTACTTC.

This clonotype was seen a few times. CDR3 protein: CASSPTPGRGYEQYF. Written as DNA, the CDR3 is TGTGCCAGCAGCCCGACCCCGGGCAGGGGCTACGAGCAGTACTTC. The V gene is TRBV7-6, the J gene TRBJ2-7; maybe TRBD1 (6 bases). CDR1 and CDR2 from the germline V gene are SGHVS and FNYEAQ. Between the trimmed V and J ends, which lost 5 bases and 3 bases, there was a span of 17 bases. This CDR3 has 15 residues. The variable domain in full, completed from reference TRBV7-6 and TRBJ2-7, reads GAGVSQSPRYKVTKRGQDVALRCDPISGHVSLYWYRQALGQGPEFLTYFNYEAQQDKSGLPNDRFSAERPEGSISTLTIQRTEQRDSAMYRCASSPTPGRGYEQYFGPGTRLTVT.

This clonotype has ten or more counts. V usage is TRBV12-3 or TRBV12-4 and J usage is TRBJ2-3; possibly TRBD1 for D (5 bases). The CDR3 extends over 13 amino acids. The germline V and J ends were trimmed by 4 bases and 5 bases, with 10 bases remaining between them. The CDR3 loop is CASSSAREDTQYF. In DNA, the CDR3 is TGTGCCAGCAGTTCAGCCAGGGAAGATACGCAGTATTTT.

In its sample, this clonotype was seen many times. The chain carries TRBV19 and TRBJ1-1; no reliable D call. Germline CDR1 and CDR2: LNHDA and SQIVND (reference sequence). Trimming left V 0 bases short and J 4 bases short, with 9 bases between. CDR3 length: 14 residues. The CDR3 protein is CASSIEGKGTEAFF. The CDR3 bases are TGTGCCAGTAGTATAGAGGGCAAGGGCACTGAAGCTTTCTTT.

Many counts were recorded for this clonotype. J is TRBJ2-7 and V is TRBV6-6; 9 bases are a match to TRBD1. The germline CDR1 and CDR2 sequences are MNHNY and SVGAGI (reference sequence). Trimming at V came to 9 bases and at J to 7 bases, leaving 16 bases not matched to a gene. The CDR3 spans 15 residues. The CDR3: CASRPWTGETEEQYF. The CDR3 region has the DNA TGTGCCAGTCGGCCGTGGACAGGGGAGACGGAAGAGCAGTACTTC.

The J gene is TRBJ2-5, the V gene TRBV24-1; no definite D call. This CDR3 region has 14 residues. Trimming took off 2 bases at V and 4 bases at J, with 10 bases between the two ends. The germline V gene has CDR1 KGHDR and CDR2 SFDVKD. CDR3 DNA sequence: TGTGCCACCAGTGATTCGAAGGGCGGAGAGACCCAGTACTTC. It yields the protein CATSDSKGGETQYF.

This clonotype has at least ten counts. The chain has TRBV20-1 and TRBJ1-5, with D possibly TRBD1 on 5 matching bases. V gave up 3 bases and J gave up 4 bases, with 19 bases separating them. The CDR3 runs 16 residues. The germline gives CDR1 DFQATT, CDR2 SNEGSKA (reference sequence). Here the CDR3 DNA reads TGCAGTGCTAGTGATACCGCAAGGGGCGCGAATCAGCCCCAGCATTTT. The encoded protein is CSASDTARGANQPQHF.

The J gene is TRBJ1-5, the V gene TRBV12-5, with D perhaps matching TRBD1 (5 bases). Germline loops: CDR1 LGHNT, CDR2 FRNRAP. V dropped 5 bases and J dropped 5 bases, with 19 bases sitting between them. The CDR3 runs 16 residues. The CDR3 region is CASGIYLTTAYQPQHF. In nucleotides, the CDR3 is TGTGCTAGTGGTATTTACCTCACGACAGCCTATCAGCCCCAGCATTTT.

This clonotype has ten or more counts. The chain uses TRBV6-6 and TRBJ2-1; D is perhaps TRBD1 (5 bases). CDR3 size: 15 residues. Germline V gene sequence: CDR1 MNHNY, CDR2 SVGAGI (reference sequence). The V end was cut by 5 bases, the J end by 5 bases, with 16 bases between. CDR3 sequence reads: CASSPQGFSNNEQFF. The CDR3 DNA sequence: TGTGCCAGCAGTCCCCAGGGCTTTTCGAACAATGAGCAGTTCTTC.

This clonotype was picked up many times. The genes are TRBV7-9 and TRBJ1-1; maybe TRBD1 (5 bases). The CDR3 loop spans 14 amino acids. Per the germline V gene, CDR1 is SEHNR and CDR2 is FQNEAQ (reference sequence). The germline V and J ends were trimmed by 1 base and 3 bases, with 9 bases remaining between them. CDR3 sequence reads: CASSLGGRDTEAFF. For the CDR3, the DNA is TGTGCCAGCAGCTTAGGGGGCAGGGACACTGAAGCTTTCTTT.